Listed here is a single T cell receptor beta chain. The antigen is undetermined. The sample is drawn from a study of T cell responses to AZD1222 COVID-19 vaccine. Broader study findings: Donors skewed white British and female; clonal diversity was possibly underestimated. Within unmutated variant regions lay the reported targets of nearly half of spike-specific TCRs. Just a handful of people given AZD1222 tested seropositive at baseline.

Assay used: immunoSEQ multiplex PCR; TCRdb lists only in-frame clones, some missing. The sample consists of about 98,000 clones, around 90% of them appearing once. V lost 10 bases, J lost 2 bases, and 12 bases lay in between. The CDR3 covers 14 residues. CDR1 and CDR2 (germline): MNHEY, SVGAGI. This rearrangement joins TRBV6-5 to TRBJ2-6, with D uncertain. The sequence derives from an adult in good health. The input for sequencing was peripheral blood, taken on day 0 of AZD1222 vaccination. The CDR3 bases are TGTGCCACCGAGCTGGGGACTGGGGCCAACGTCCTGACTTTC. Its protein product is CATELGTGANVLTF.